This TCR beta chain was sequenced in a study of T cell responses to AZD1222 COVID-19 vaccine. Broader study findings: Spike was spanned by vaccine-associated CD4 TCRs, with dominance at 160-218 and 743-854.

Samples with a second dose at about 4 or about 12 weeks were pooled together. TCRdb's table, derived via immunoSEQ multiplex PCR, lists solely in-frame clones and lacks some. The table includes about 78,000 clones, 75% to 95% detected once. The CDR3 is 14 amino acids. Trimming took off 0 bases at V and 5 bases at J, with 11 bases between the two ends. Germline lookup yields CDR1 SGHTA and CDR2 FQGNSA. About this clone itself: Its antigen is unknown.

This material consisted of peripheral blood, taken 28 days after the second AZD1222 dose. This receptor was obtained from an adult who received the AZD1222 COVID-19 vaccine. The chain has TRBV7-2 and TRBJ2-7; D may be TRBD1 or TRBD2 (5 bases each). The CDR3 loop is CASSLAGGTNEQYF. Written as DNA, the CDR3 is TGTGCCAGCAGCTTAGCTGGGGGAACAAACGAGCAGTACTTC.